Below are 8 T cell receptor beta chains sequenced from a single sample in a study of blood T cell repertoires in COVID-19. Measured with immunoSEQ multiplex PCR; TCRdb has only the in-frame clones, and not every one. The profile shows hundreds of thousands of clones, almost 85% of them singletons. Input material: peripheral blood. The receptors stem from a man between 45 and 60 years old with active or convalescent COVID-19.

The chain uses TRBV7-3 and TRBJ2-1; D is perhaps TRBD2 (6 bases). The CDR3 consists of 15 residues. Trimming took 5 bases from V and 6 from J, leaving 17 bases between them. Germline V gene data show CDR1 as SGHTA and CDR2 as FQGTGA. CDR3 in DNA: TGTGCCAGCAGCCCCCTGGCGGGAAGCCGCAATGAGCAGTTCTTC. Its protein is CASSPLAGSRNEQFF.

This rearrangement joins TRBV15 to TRBJ2-7, with D maybe TRBD1 (5 bases). Per the germline V gene, CDR1 is LNHNV and CDR2 is YYDKDF (reference sequence). Trimming removed 0 bases from V and 3 bases from J, with 12 bases in between. There are 15 residues in the CDR3. CDR3 in amino acids: CATSRDKGLSYEQYF. The CDR3 DNA reads as TGTGCCACCAGCAGAGATAAGGGGCTTAGCTACGAGCAGTACTTC.

This clone was seen a single time. In the same sample, other DNA sequences code for this CDR3. The chain combines TRBV5-1 with TRBJ2-1; 7 nucleotides align to TRBD2. The CDR3 sequence is 15 residues long. Germline-derived CDR1 and CDR2 are SGHRS and YFSETQ. V dropped 2 bases and J dropped 0; count of bases not matched to a gene: 2. The CDR3 reads CASSLGGSSYNEQFF. DNA of the CDR3: TGCGCCAGCAGCTTAGGCGGGAGCTCCTACAATGAGCAGTTCTTC.

The J gene is TRBJ1-5, the V gene TRBV7-8; the match to TRBD1 covers 8 bases. Germline assignment: CDR1 SGHVS and CDR2 FQNEAQ. V lost 0 bases, J lost 5 bases, and 6 bases stayed unmatched. The CDR3 consists of 16 residues. For the CDR3, the DNA is TGTGCCAGCAGCTTAGCGTGGACAGGGTTTGATCAGCCCCAGCATTTT. It is translated as CASSLAWTGFDQPQHF.

This chain links TRBV12-3 or TRBV12-4 with TRBJ1-2, with D tentatively TRBD1 (5 bases). Trimming took off 8 bases at V and 2 bases at J, with 12 bases between the two ends. The CDR3 totals 13 residues. CDR3 bases: TGTGCCAGCTCAAAGGAGGGGAACTATGGCTACACCTTC. As protein: CASSKEGNYGYTF.

The chain links TRBV14 to TRBJ2-1; 15 nucleotides match TRBD2. Germline V gives CDR1 SGHDN, CDR2 FVKESK. Trimming removed 3 bases from V and 5 bases from J; junction bases left unmatched: 2. CDR3 length: 16 residues. CDR3 loop: CASSHGTSGGHNEQFF. The CDR3 bases are TGTGCCAGCAGCCACGGGACTAGCGGGGGGCACAATGAGCAGTTCTTC.

The J gene is TRBJ2-1, the V gene TRBV29-1; unclear D gene. CDR1 and CDR2 from the germline V gene are SQVTM and ANQGSEA. The germline V and J ends were trimmed by 6 bases and 0 bases, with 12 bases remaining between them. CDR3 length equals 14 residues. CDR3 sequence reads: CSVLPPSSYNEQFF. Written as DNA, the CDR3 is TGCAGCGTCCTCCCGCCGAGCTCCTACAATGAGCAGTTCTTC.

V and J are TRBV3-1 (or the pseudogene TRBV3-2) and TRBJ2-1, with TRBD2 matching 11 bases. The CDR3 has 15 amino acids. The germline gives CDR1 LGHDT, CDR2 YNNKEL (reference sequence). The V segment lost 4 bases and the J segment 7 bases; nucleotides outside the gene matches: 6. CDR3 nucleotides: TGTGCCAGCAGCCCCATAGCGGGAGGGGGAAATGAGCAGTTCTTC. Protein sequence: CASSPIAGGGNEQFF.